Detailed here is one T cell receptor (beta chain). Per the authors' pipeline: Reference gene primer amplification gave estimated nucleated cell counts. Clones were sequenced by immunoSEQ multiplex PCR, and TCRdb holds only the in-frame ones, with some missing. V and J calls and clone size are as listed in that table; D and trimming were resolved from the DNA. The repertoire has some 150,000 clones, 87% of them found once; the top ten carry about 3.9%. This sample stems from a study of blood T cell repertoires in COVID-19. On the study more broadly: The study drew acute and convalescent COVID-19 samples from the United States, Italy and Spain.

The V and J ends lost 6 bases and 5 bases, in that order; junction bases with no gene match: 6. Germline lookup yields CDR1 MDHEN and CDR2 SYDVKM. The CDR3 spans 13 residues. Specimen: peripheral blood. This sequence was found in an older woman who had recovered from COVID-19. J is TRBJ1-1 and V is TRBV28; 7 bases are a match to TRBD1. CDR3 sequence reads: CASRETGWTEAFF. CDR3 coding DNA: TGTGCCAGCAGGGAGACAGGGTGGACTGAAGCTTTCTTT.